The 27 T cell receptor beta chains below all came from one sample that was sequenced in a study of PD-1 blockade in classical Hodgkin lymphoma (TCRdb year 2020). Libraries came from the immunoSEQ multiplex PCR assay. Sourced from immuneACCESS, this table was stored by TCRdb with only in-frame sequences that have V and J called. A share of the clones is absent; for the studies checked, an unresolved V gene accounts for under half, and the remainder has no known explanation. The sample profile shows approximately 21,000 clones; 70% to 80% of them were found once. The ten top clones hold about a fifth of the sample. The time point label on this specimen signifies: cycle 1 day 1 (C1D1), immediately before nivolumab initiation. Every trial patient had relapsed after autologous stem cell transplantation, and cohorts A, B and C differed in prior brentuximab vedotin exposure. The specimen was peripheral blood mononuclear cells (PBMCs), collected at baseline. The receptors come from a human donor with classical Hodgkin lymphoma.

CDR3: CASSEHNNSPLHF. The CDR3 DNA reads as TGTGCCAGCAGTGAACACAATAATTCACCCCTCCACTTT. V and J are TRBV6-1 and TRBJ1-6; D unresolved. The CDR3 totals 13 residues. Germline loops: CDR1 MNHNS, CDR2 SASEGT. Between the trimmed V and J ends, which lost 2 bases and 5 bases, there was a span of 4 bases.

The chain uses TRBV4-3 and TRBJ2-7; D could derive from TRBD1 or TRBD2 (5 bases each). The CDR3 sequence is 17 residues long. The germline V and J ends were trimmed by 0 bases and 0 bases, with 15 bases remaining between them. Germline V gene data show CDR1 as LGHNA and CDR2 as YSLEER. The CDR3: CASSQEPWAGSSYEQYF. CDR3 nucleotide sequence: TGCGCCAGCAGCCAAGAACCCTGGGCAGGGAGCTCCTACGAGCAGTACTTC.

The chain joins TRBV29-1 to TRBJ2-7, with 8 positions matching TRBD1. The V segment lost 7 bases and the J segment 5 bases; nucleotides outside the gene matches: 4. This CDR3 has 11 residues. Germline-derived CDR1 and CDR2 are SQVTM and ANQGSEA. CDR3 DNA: TGCAGCGCTTCGACAGGGGACGAGCAGTACTTC. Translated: CSASTGDEQYF.

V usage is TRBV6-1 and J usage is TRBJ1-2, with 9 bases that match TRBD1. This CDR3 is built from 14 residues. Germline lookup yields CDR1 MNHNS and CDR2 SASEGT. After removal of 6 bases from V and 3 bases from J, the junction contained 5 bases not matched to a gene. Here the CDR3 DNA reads TGTGCCAGCAGCCTGGACAGGGGAGACTATGGCTACACCTTC. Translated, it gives CASSLDRGDYGYTF.

CDR3 sequence (DNA): TGTGCCAGCAGCCCTAATCGGGCTAACCTTTTCTACGAGCAGTACTTC. Its protein is CASSPNRANLFYEQYF. The chain combines TRBV4-2 with TRBJ2-7; D unresolved. This CDR3 spans 16 amino acids. The germline gives CDR1 LGHNA, CDR2 YNFKEQ. V dropped 4 bases and J dropped 3 bases, with 19 bases sitting between them.

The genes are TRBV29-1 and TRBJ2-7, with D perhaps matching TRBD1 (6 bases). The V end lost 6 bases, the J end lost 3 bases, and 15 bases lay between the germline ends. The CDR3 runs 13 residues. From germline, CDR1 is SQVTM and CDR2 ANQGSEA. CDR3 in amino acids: CSVQGRGYYEQYF. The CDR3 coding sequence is TGCAGCGTACAGGGAAGAGGATACTACGAGCAGTACTTC.

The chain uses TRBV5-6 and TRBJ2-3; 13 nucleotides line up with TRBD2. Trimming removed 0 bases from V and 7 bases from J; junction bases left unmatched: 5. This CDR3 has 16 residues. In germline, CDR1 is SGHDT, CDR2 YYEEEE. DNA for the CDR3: TGTGCCAGCAGCTTGGGGACTAGCGGGAGCTGGTATACGCAGTATTTT. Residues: CASSLGTSGSWYTQYF.

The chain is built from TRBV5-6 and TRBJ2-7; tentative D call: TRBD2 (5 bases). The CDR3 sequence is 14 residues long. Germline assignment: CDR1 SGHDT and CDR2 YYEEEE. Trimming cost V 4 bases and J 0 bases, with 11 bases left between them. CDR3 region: CASSPAGSSYEQYF. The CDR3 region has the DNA TGTGCCAGCAGCCCGGCTGGGAGCTCCTACGAGCAGTACTTC. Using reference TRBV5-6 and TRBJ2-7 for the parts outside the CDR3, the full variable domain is DAGVTQSPTHLIKTRGQQVTLRCSPKSGHDTVSWYQQALGQGPQFIFQYYEEEERQRGNFPDRFSGHQFPNYSSELNVNALLLGDSALYLCASSPAGSSYEQYFGPGTRLTVT.

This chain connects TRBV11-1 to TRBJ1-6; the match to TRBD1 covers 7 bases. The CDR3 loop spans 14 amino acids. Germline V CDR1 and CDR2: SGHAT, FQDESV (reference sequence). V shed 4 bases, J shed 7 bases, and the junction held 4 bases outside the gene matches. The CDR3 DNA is TGTGCCAGCAGCTACACGGGACAGAATTCACCCCTCCACTTT. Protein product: CASSYTGQNSPLHF.

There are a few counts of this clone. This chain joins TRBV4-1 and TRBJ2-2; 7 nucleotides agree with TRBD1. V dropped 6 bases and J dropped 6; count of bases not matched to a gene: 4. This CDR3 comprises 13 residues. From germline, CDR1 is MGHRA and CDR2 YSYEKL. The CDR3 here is CASRDRVSGELFF. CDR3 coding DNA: TGCGCCAGCAGAGACAGGGTTTCCGGGGAGCTGTTTTTT.

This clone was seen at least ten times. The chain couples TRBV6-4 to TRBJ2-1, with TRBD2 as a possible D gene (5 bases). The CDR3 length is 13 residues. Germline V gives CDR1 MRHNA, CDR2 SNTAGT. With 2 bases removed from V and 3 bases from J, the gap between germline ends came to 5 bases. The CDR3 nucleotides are TGTGCCAGCAGTGACCGGGACTACAATGAGCAGTTCTTC. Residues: CASSDRDYNEQFF.

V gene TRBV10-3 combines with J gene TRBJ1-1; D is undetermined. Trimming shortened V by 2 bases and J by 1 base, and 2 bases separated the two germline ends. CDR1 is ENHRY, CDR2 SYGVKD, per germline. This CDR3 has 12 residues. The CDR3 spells CAISERNTEAFF. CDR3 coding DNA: TGTGCCATCAGTGAGCGGAACACTGAAGCTTTCTTT.

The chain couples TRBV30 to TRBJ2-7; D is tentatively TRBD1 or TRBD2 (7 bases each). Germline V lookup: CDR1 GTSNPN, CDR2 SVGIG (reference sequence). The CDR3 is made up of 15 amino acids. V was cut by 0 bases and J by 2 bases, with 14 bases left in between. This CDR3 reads CAWSVHQGGAYEQYF. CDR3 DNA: TGTGCCTGGAGTGTTCATCAGGGGGGGGCCTACGAGCAGTACTTC.

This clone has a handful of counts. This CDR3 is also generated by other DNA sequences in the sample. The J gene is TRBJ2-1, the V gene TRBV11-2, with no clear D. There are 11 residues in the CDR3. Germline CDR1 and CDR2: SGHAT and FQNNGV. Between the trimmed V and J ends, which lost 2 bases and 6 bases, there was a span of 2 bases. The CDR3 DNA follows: TGTGCCAGCAGCTTACTCAATGAGCAGTTCTTC. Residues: CASSLLNEQFF.

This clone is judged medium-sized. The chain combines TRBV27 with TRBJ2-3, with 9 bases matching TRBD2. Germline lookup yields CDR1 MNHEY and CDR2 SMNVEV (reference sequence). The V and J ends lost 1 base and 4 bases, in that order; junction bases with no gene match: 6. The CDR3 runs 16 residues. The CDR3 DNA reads TGTGCCAGCAGTTTATTAGCGGGGGATTACTCAGATACGCAGTATTTT. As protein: CASSLLAGDYSDTQYF.

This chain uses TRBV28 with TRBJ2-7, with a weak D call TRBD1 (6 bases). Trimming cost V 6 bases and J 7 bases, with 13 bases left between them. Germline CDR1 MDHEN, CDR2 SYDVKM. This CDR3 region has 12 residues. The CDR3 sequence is CASRTGTEEQYF. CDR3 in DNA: TGTGCCAGCAGGACAGGTACGGAGGAGCAGTACTTC.

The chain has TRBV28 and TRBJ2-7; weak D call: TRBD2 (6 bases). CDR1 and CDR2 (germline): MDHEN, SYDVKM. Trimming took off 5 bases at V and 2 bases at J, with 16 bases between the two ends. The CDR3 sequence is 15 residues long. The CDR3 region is CASSPGTLPTYEQYF. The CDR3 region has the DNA TGTGCCAGCAGTCCGGGGACTCTACCTACCTACGAGCAGTACTTC. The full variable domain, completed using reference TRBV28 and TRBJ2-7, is DVKVTQSSRYLVKRTGEKVFLECVQDMDHENMFWYRQDPGLGLRLIYFSYDVKMKEKGDIPEGYSVSREKKERFSLILESASTNQTSMYLCASSPGTLPTYEQYFGPGTRLTVT.

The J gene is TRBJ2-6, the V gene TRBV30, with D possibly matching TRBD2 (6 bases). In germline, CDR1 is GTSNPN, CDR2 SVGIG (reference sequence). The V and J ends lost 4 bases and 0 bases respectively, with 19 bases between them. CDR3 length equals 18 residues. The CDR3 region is CAWITGVGMRSGANVLTF. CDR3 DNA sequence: TGTGCCTGGATAACGGGAGTGGGTATGCGCTCTGGGGCCAACGTCCTGACTTTC. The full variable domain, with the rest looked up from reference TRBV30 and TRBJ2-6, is SQTIHQWPATLVQPVGSPLSLECTVEGTSNPNLYWYRQAAGRGLQLLFYSVGIGQISSEVPQNLSASRPQDRQFILSSKKLLLSDSGFYLCAWITGVGMRSGANVLTFGAGSRLTVL.

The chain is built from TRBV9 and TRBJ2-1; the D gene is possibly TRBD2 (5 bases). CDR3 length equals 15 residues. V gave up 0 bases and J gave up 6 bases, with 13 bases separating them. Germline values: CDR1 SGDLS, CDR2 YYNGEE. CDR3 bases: TGTGCCAGCAGCGTAGGAGGGAAGTCATCCAATGAGCAGTTCTTC. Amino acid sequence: CASSVGGKSSNEQFF.

In nucleotides, the CDR3 is TGTGCCAGCAGCAAAGAGGGGGATCTACGCTCACCCCTCCACTTT. Protein product: CASSKEGDLRSPLHF. The V call is TRBV7-9, the J call TRBJ1-6, with D possibly being TRBD1 (6 bases). The CDR3 has 15 amino acids. The germline gives CDR1 SEHNR, CDR2 FQNEAQ (reference sequence). V lost 5 bases and J 10 bases, leaving 18 bases between the germline ends.

Here the CDR3 reads CASSETGLNTEAFF. For the CDR3, the DNA is TGCGCCAGCAGCGAGACAGGATTGAACACTGAAGCTTTCTTT. J is TRBJ1-1 and V is TRBV5-1, with a weak D call TRBD1 (6 bases). The germline V gene has CDR1 SGHRS and CDR2 YFSETQ. V was shortened by 4 bases and J by 0 bases, with 10 bases between the two germline ends. The CDR3 has 14 residues.

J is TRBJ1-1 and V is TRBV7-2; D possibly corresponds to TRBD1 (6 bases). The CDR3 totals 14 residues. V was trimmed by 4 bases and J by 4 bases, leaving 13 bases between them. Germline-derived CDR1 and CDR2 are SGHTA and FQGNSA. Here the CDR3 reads CASSSDRRATEAFF. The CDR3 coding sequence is TGTGCCAGCAGCTCCGACAGGCGTGCCACTGAAGCTTTCTTT.

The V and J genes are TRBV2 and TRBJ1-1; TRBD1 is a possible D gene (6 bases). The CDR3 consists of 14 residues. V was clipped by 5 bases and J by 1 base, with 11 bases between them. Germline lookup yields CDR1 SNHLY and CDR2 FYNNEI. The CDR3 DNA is TGTGCCAGCAGTACCGGGGGCCCGAACACTGAAGCTTTCTTT. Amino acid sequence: CASSTGGPNTEAFF.

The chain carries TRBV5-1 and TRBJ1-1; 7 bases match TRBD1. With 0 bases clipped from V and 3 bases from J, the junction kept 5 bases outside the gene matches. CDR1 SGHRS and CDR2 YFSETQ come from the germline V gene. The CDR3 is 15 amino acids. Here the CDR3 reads CASSLVPGQDTEAFF. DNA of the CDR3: TGCGCCAGCAGCTTGGTACCCGGACAGGACACTGAAGCTTTCTTT.

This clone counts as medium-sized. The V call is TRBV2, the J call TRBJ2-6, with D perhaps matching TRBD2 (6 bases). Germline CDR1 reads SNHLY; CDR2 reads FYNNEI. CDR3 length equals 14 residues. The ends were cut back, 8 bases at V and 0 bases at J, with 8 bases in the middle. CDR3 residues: CASLGGSGANVLTF. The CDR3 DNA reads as TGTGCCAGCTTGGGGGGCTCTGGGGCCAACGTCCTGACTTTC. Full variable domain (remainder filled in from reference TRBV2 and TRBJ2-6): EPEVTQTPSHQVTQMGQEVILRCVPISNHLYFYWYRQILGQKVEFLVSFYNNEISEKSEIFDDQFSVERPDGSNFTLKIRSTKLEDSAMYFCASLGGSGANVLTFGAGSRLTVL.

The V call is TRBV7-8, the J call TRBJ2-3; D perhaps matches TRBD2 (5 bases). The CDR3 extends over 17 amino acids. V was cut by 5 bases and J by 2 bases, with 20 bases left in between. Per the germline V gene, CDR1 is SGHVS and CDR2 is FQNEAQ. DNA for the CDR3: TGTGCCAGCAGCCCCGATCTCGGCGGGCGCTTCACAGATACGCAGTATTTT. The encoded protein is CASSPDLGGRFTDTQYF.

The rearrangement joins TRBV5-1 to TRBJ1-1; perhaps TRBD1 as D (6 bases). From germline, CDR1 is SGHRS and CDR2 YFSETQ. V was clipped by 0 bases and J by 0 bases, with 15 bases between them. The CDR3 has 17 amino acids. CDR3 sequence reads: CASSLDGTLVMNTEAFF. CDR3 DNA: TGCGCCAGCAGCTTGGACGGGACACTAGTTATGAACACTGAAGCTTTCTTT.